Presented here are 27 T cell receptor beta chains from one specimen sequenced in a study of blood T cell repertoires in COVID-19. Clones were read by immunoSEQ multiplex PCR, and TCRdb kept only the in-frame ones, dropping some. The sample lists around 450,000 clones, nearly 90% occurring once. Sequenced material: PBMCs or T cells enriched from blood (not recorded which). The receptor set was obtained from a woman aged 18-29 years with acute COVID-19.

The CDR3 DNA reads TGTGCCAGCAGTCGAGACACCGGAAACACCATATATTTT. Protein: CASSRDTGNTIYF. The rearrangement uses TRBV2 and TRBJ1-3; D is undetermined. V was trimmed by 5 bases and J by 4 bases, leaving 9 bases between them. The CDR3 is 13 residues long. Germline V lookup: CDR1 SNHLY, CDR2 FYNNEI.

The chain uses TRBV6-1 and TRBJ2-7; possibly TRBD2 for D (6 bases). Trimming cost V 0 bases and J 9 bases, with 12 bases left between them. This CDR3 spans 13 amino acids. In germline, CDR1 is MNHNS, CDR2 SASEGT. In DNA, the CDR3 is TGTGCCAGCAGTGAAGCAAGCGGGTCGGGGCAGTACTTC. Protein product: CASSEASGSGQYF.

V usage is TRBV3-1 (or the pseudogene TRBV3-2) and J usage is TRBJ1-5, with unresolved D. This CDR3 spans 16 amino acids. Trimming left V 3 bases short and J 3 bases short, with 15 bases between. Per the germline V gene, CDR1 is LGHDT and CDR2 is YNNKEL (reference sequence). CDR3 sequence reads: CASSHNGPFYNQPQHF. As DNA, the CDR3 is TGTGCCAGCAGCCACAATGGGCCCTTCTACAATCAGCCCCAGCATTTT.

There are a few counts of this clone. The CDR3 DNA reads as TGTGCCAGCAGTTACTCGAGGGCCTTCTCTGGAAACACCATATATTTT. This encodes CASSYSRAFSGNTIYF. The chain uses TRBV6-5 and TRBJ1-3; no definite D call. CDR3 length: 16 amino acids. Between the trimmed V and J ends, which lost 0 bases and 0 bases, there was a span of 9 bases. CDR1 MNHEY and CDR2 SVGAGI come from the germline V gene.

The rearrangement links TRBV14 to TRBJ1-2, with TRBD1 identical over 7 bases. Germline CDR1 is SGHDN and CDR2 is FVKESK. V shed 0 bases, J shed 4 bases, and the junction held 5 bases outside the gene matches. The CDR3 is 15 amino acids. The CDR3 reads CASSQEVRDSYGYTF. CDR3 coding DNA: TGTGCCAGCAGCCAAGAGGTTCGGGACAGCTATGGCTACACCTTC.

The chain uses TRBV11-2 and TRBJ2-3, with TRBD2 matching over 8 bases. The CDR3 is made up of 16 amino acids. Germline CDR1 reads SGHAT; CDR2 reads FQNNGV. Unmatched junction bases numbered 4, after V lost 0 bases and J lost 2 bases. The CDR3: CASSLEAGGITDTQYF. The DNA of the CDR3 is TGTGCCAGCAGCTTAGAGGCGGGAGGTATCACAGATACGCAGTATTTT.

The chain joins TRBV5-1 to TRBJ2-7; D is possibly TRBD2 (6 bases). Trimming shortened V by 3 bases and J by 0 bases, and 10 bases separated the two germline ends. This CDR3 spans 14 amino acids. Germline V CDR1 and CDR2: SGHRS, YFSETQ. CDR3 protein: CASSSGLDSYEQYF. The DNA of the CDR3 is TGCGCCAGCAGCTCGGGACTGGACTCCTACGAGCAGTACTTC.

The V and J genes are TRBV2 and TRBJ2-2, with TRBD2 matching 13 bases. V lost 9 bases to trimming and J lost 0 bases; unmatched junction nucleotides: 10. The CDR3 contains 18 residues. Germline CDR1 and CDR2: SNHLY and FYNNEI. CDR3 coding DNA: TGTGCCAGTCGGACTAGCGGGAGACCTAGGACGAACACCGGGGAGCTGTTTTTT. Its protein product is CASRTSGRPRTNTGELFF.

This chain joins TRBV2 and TRBJ2-7, with TRBD2 as a possible D gene (5 bases). V was cut by 4 bases and J by 3 bases, with 22 bases left in between. The CDR3 has 17 residues. Germline assignment: CDR1 SNHLY and CDR2 FYNNEI. The DNA for the CDR3 is TGTGCCAGCAGTGGGAGGACCGAAAAAGTTTGGCTCTACGAGCAGTACTTC. It codes for CASSGRTEKVWLYEQYF.

V is TRBV11-2 and J is TRBJ1-1; D not certain. The CDR3 is 16 amino acids. CDR1 and CDR2 (germline): SGHAT, FQNNGV. The V end lost 1 base, the J end lost 0 bases, and 12 bases lay between the germline ends. In DNA form, the CDR3 reads TGTGCCAGCAGCTTAGTGTGGACTGGGATGAACACTGAAGCTTTCTTT. Amino acid sequence: CASSLVWTGMNTEAFF. The full variable domain, rest sourced from reference TRBV11-2 and TRBJ1-1, is EAGVAQSPRYKIIEKRQSVAFWCNPISGHATLYWYQQILGQGPKLLIQFQNNGVVDDSQLPKDRFSAERLKGVDSTLKIQPAKLEDSAVYLCASSLVWTGMNTEAFFGQGTRLTVV.

The V and J genes are TRBV11-2 and TRBJ1-5, with D possibly TRBD1 on 6 matching bases. V lost 3 bases and J lost 1, with 22 bases in between. Germline CDR1 reads SGHAT; CDR2 reads FQNNGV. There are 19 residues in the CDR3. Here the CDR3 reads CASSFTTGWTSRSNQPQHF. The CDR3 DNA reads as TGTGCCAGCAGCTTTACGACAGGATGGACGTCAAGAAGCAATCAGCCCCAGCATTTT.

Of note for this clone: In the same sample, other DNA sequences code for this CDR3. The rearrangement links TRBV3-1 (or the pseudogene TRBV3-2) to TRBJ1-1; no clear D. This CDR3 is built from 13 residues. V was clipped by 1 base and J by 1 base, with 4 bases between them. CDR1 LGHDT and CDR2 YNNKEL come from the germline V gene (reference sequence). The CDR3 loop reads CASSQAGNTEAFF. CDR3 sequence (DNA): TGTGCCAGCAGCCAAGCAGGGAACACTGAAGCTTTCTTT.

This chain connects TRBV12-3 or TRBV12-4 to TRBJ1-1; D is uncertain. The CDR3 length is 12 residues. V dropped 3 bases and J dropped 7 bases, with 9 bases sitting between them. The CDR3 DNA reads as TGTGCCAGCAGTTTCGGAGGGTTTGAAGCTTTCTTT. Translation: CASSFGGFEAFF.

The rearrangement uses TRBV14 and TRBJ1-4; the match to TRBD1 covers 8 bases. V gave up 1 base and J gave up 6 bases; unmatched junction bases: 7. The CDR3 spans 16 residues. Germline values: CDR1 SGHDN, CDR2 FVKESK. In nucleotides, the CDR3 is TGTGCCAGCAGCCAAGCTTTCTACAGGGGGGATGAAAAACTGTTTTTT. Its translation is CASSQAFYRGDEKLFF.

The chain has TRBV29-1 and TRBJ2-1, with TRBD1 matching over 9 bases. Germline loops: CDR1 SQVTM, CDR2 ANQGSEA. Trimming took 0 bases from V and 4 from J; bases not matched to a gene: 7. The CDR3 length is 16 residues. CDR3 in amino acids: CSVEDPRTGDYNEQFF. CDR3 bases: TGCAGCGTTGAAGATCCCCGGACAGGGGATTACAATGAGCAGTTCTTC.

This chain uses TRBV19 with TRBJ2-1; TRBD2 agrees at 7 bases. The CDR3 has 15 amino acids. The germline CDR1 and CDR2 sequences are LNHDA and SQIVND (reference sequence). V was pared by 2 bases and J by 5 bases, with 6 bases of the junction left unmatched. In nucleotides, the CDR3 is TGTGCCAGTAGTATATCCCGGACTAGGAACAATGAGCAGTTCTTC. Residues: CASSISRTRNNEQFF.

The chain combines TRBV27 with TRBJ2-2, with 9 bases aligning to TRBD1. Germline V CDR1 and CDR2: MNHEY, SMNVEV (reference sequence). V lost 8 bases, J lost 4 bases, and 11 bases stayed unmatched. The CDR3 extends over 16 amino acids. CDR3 sequence (DNA): TGTGCCAGCGCACGCCCCCCGGGACAGGGCACCGGGGAGCTGTTTTTT. Protein product: CASARPPGQGTGELFF.

This sequence joins TRBV7-9 and TRBJ1-1; 8 positions agree with TRBD1. The junction had 7 bases not matched to a gene; V was cut back by 1 base and J by 0 bases. Germline CDR1 SEHNR, CDR2 FQNEAQ (reference sequence). The CDR3 has 17 residues. CDR3: CASSLGTLDRVNTEAFF. The CDR3 nucleotides read TGTGCCAGCAGCTTAGGGACTCTGGACAGGGTGAACACTGAAGCTTTCTTT. Together with reference TRBV7-9 and TRBJ1-1, the CDR3 gives the full variable domain: DTGVSQNPRHKITKRGQNVTFRCDPISEHNRLYWYRQTLGQGPEFLTYFQNEAQLEKSRLLSDRFSAERPKGSFSTLEIQRTEQGDSAMYLCASSLGTLDRVNTEAFFGQGTRLTVV.

This chain joins TRBV7-6 and TRBJ2-2; a weak D match, TRBD1 (6 bases). V was shortened by 7 bases and J by 1 base, with 19 bases between the two germline ends. Germline V lookup: CDR1 SGHVS, CDR2 FNYEAQ. The CDR3 consists of 17 residues. CDR3 protein: CASTAYADRLNTGELFF. The CDR3 coding sequence is TGTGCCAGCACCGCTTATGCCGACAGGCTGAACACCGGGGAGCTGTTTTTT.

Written as DNA, the CDR3 is TGTGCCAGCAGCTTAGGGGGCGCAACCGGGGAGCTGTTTTTT. It yields the protein CASSLGGATGELFF. V gene TRBV11-3 combines with J gene TRBJ2-2, with a weak D call TRBD1 (5 bases). Trimming removed 1 base at V and 5 bases at J, with 8 bases between. Germline loops: CDR1 SGHNT, CDR2 YENEEA. The CDR3 consists of 14 residues.

The chain combines TRBV7-8 with TRBJ1-1; D gene unclear. Looked up from germline, CDR1 is SGHVS and CDR2 is FQNEAQ. CDR3 length: 12 amino acids. Between the trimmed V and J ends, which lost 2 bases and 7 bases, there was a span of 8 bases. CDR3 DNA sequence: TGTGCCAGCAGCTTAATCCGCTATGAAGCTTTCTTT. It codes for CASSLIRYEAFF.

J is TRBJ2-1 and V is TRBV12-5, with a tentative D call TRBD2 (6 bases). The CDR3 extends over 15 amino acids. Germline assignment: CDR1 LGHNT and CDR2 FRNRAP. The ends were cut back, 0 bases at V and 9 bases at J, with 15 bases in the middle. The CDR3: CASGLVIGEEVEQFF. The CDR3 nucleotides are TGTGCTAGTGGTTTGGTTATAGGGGAGGAGGTTGAGCAGTTCTTC.

This clone was seen a few times. The chain links TRBV2 to TRBJ2-7, with 10 bases aligning to TRBD1. CDR1 and CDR2 from the germline V gene are SNHLY and FYNNEI. V trimming: 8 bases; J trimming: 5 bases; junction bases outside the gene matches: 9. The CDR3 sequence is 14 residues long. The CDR3 here is CASGSGQGSHEQYF. CDR3 sequence (DNA): TGTGCCAGCGGTTCGGGACAGGGGTCCCACGAGCAGTACTTC.

This clone came up once. The chain joins TRBV27 to TRBJ2-7; weak D call: TRBD2 (6 bases). Between the trimmed V and J ends, which lost 2 bases and 4 bases, there was a span of 12 bases. Germline assignment: CDR1 MNHEY and CDR2 SMNVEV (reference sequence). The CDR3 totals 14 residues. The CDR3 sequence is CASSLVMGGYEQYF. The DNA of the CDR3 is TGTGCCAGCAGTTTAGTGATGGGGGGTTACGAGCAGTACTTC.

V and J are TRBV2 and TRBJ1-6; unclear D gene. Trimming stripped 2 bases from V and 4 bases from J, with 12 bases between. This CDR3 has 16 amino acids. Germline-derived CDR1 and CDR2 are SNHLY and FYNNEI. The CDR3 DNA reads as TGTGCCAGCAGTGAACTATCGGCAGGATATAATTCACCCCTCCACTTT. Amino acids: CASSELSAGYNSPLHF.

The gene calls are TRBV11-2 and TRBJ1-3, with TRBD1 identical over 7 bases. From germline, CDR1 is SGHAT and CDR2 FQNNGV. The CDR3 contains 16 residues. Trimming at V came to 4 bases and at J to 2 bases, leaving 8 bases not matched to a gene. DNA for the CDR3: TGTGCCAGCAGCTCCAGAGATGACAGGGCTGGAAACACCATATATTTT. This encodes CASSSRDDRAGNTIYF.

This chain joins TRBV4-1 and TRBJ2-7; no clear D gene. Deletions cut 5 bases from V and 5 bases from J, with 16 bases between. From germline, CDR1 is MGHRA and CDR2 YSYEKL. The CDR3 contains 14 residues. The CDR3 is CASSTPPRSDEQYF. DNA of the CDR3: TGCGCCAGCAGCACCCCGCCGCGTTCGGACGAGCAGTACTTC.